This entry is about one TCR beta chain. Antigen unknown. Germline CDR1 SGDLS, CDR2 YYNGEE. This CDR3 has 17 residues. Primers used in a second PCR of roughly 6 to 11 cycles were a sample-barcoded 5' primer and a J-beta primer mix. TCRdb re-called the 5' RACE reads through MiXCR, storing one row per CDR3 protein. The sample consists of more than 900,000 distinct CDR3 sequences, approximately 26% of them appearing once. The sample belongs to a study of blood T cells in healthy people across ages. Whole-study results and caveats: What prevented conclusive comparison of naive and antigen-experienced cells was that PBMCs were unsorted. Calculation of diversity from one million T cells yielded estimates considered to be underestimates.

These data were likewise used in another study, on T cells of mothers and their children. That report adds: Three healthy Caucasian mothers served as donors, and their six children did as well.

Material for sequencing was blood. The source is a girl under 10 years old in good health. The chain recombines TRBV9 with TRBJ2-5; a possible D gene is TRBD2 (6 bases). The better agreement between TRBJ2-1 and the DNA end casts doubt on the J call. The CDR3, as DNA: TGTGCCAGCAGCGTTCGCCTTGGAGGGGTCGGGGGAAATGAGCAGTTCTTC. Its translation: CASSVRLGGVGGNEQFF.